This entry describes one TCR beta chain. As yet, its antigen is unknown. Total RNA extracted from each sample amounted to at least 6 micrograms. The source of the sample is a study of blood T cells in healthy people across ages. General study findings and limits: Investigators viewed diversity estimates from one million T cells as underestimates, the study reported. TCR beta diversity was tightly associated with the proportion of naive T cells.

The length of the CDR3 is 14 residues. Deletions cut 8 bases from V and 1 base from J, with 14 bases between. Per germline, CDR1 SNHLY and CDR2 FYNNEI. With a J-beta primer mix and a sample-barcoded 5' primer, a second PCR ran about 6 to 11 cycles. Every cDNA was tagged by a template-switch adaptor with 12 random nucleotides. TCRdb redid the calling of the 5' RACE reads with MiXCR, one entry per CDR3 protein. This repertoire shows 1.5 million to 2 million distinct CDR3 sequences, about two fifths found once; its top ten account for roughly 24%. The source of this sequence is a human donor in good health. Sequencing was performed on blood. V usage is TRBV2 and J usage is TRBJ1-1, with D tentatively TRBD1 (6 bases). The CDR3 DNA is TGTGCCAGCCTTCCTGGGGGGGCGAACACTGAAGCTTTCTTT. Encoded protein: CASLPGGANTEAFF. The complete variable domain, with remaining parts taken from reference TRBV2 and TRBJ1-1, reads EPEVTQTPSHQVTQMGQEVILRCVPISNHLYFYWYRQILGQKVEFLVSFYNNEISEKSEIFDDQFSVERPDGSNFTLKIRSTKLEDSAMYFCASLPGGANTEAFFGQGTRLTVV.